This T cell receptor beta chain was sequenced in a study of T cell clonality in common variable immunodeficiency. Profiled with immunoSEQ multiplex PCR; TCRdb holds only in-frame clones, not every one. This sample carries tens of thousands of clones and no singletons, and about 9.4% goes to the top ten. In regard to this clone: The read terminates 3 residues before the CDR3 end, so the remaining end is supplied by the germline J gene.

The CDR3 sequence is 14 residues long. The V gene's germline CDR1 is SGHTA and CDR2 FQGNSA. The sequencing input was peripheral blood mononuclear cells. The chain couples TRBV7-2 to TRBJ1-2, with D hard to call. This clonotype was sampled from a person aged 18-69 years in good health. The CDR3 region is CASSFQRGIYDYTF. The CDR3 DNA, read in part, is TGTGCCAGCAGCTTTCAGCGGGGTATCTACGAC.